One and the same sample provided the 16 T cell receptor beta chains below, sequenced in a study of cytomegalovirus exposure and HLA in healthy donors. The PCR contained 60 Vbeta and 13 Jbeta primers. The method was immunoSEQ multiplex PCR; TCRdb's version includes in-frame clones alone and lacks a portion of them. In the table there are around 300,000 clones, 84% of which are singletons. The sequencing input was PBMCs. The receptor source for this set is a middle-aged woman in good health and CMV-seropositive.

This clone was recorded a few times. The chain combines TRBV30 with TRBJ1-3; D is uncertain. In germline, CDR1 is GTSNPN, CDR2 SVGIG (reference sequence). V was trimmed by 5 bases and J by 7 bases, leaving 6 bases between them. The CDR3 is 10 residues long. CDR3 in amino acids: CAWLGNTIYF. The CDR3 bases are TGTGCCTGGCTCGGTAACACCATATATTTT.

This chain joins TRBV7-8 and TRBJ1-1; D unresolved. This CDR3 contains 14 residues. The V end lost 5 bases, the J end lost 1 base, and 11 bases lay between the germline ends. Germline V lookup: CDR1 SGHVS, CDR2 FQNEAQ. CDR3 nucleotides: TGTGCCAGCAGCACACCGTTTGGGAACACTGAAGCTTTCTTT. Amino acids: CASSTPFGNTEAFF.

This clone came up a few times. The chain recombines TRBV6-1 with TRBJ2-3; the match to TRBD2 covers 14 bases. V lost 4 bases to trimming and J lost 4 bases; unmatched junction nucleotides: 1. The germline CDR1 and CDR2 sequences are MNHNS and SASEGT. This CDR3 contains 15 residues. CDR3 protein: CASSGLAGGPDTQYF. As DNA, the CDR3 is TGTGCCAGCAGTGGACTAGCGGGAGGGCCAGATACGCAGTATTTT.

Remarks on this clone: An end of the junction differs from the germline gene, which may be a read error. V and J are TRBV7-7 and TRBJ2-3, with D possibly matching TRBD1 (5 bases). The CDR3 runs to 15 residues. Germline-derived CDR1 and CDR2 are SSHAT and FNYEAQ (reference sequence). The CDR3, as DNA: TGTGCTAGCAGCATGGGCCCTAGGGGCGCAGATACGCAGTATTTT. It encodes CASSMGPRGADTQYF. The full variable domain, with the rest looked up from reference TRBV7-7 and TRBJ2-3, is GAGVSQSPRYKVTKRGQDVTLRCDPISSHATLYWYQQALGQGPEFLTYFNYEAQPDKSGLPSDRFSAERPEGSISTLTIQRTEQRDSAMYRCASSMGPRGADTQYFGPGTRLTVL.

V is TRBV28 and J is TRBJ1-2, with a weak D call TRBD1 (6 bases). This CDR3 contains 17 residues. The germline V gene has CDR1 MDHEN and CDR2 SYDVKM. The V end lost 7 bases, the J end lost 1 base, and 22 bases lay between the germline ends. The CDR3 DNA follows: TGTGCCAGCACCTTACTTGCAACAGGGCAGTTTAACTATGGCTACACCTTC. Translation: CASTLLATGQFNYGYTF.

The chain has TRBV29-1 and TRBJ2-5, with D perhaps TRBD2 (7 bases). CDR1 and CDR2 from the germline V gene are SQVTM and ANQGSEA. Trimming cost V 6 bases and J 5 bases, with 22 bases left between them. This CDR3 contains 15 residues. This chain's CDR3 is CSVRIGGGSGETQYF. The CDR3 coding sequence is TGCAGCGTCCGGATAGGCGGGGGCTCGGGGGAGACCCAGTACTTC.

The gene calls are TRBV28 and TRBJ1-5; 8 bases line up with TRBD1. V shed 2 bases, J shed 4 bases, and the junction held 7 bases outside the gene matches. Germline CDR1 and CDR2: MDHEN and SYDVKM. This CDR3 comprises 16 residues. The CDR3 reads CASSLGTGKINQPQHF. CDR3 nucleotide sequence: TGTGCCAGCAGTTTAGGGACAGGAAAAATTAATCAGCCCCAGCATTTT. The full variable domain, in which reference TRBV28 and TRBJ1-5 provide the parts outside the CDR3, is DVKVTQSSRYLVKRTGEKVFLECVQDMDHENMFWYRQDPGLGLRLIYFSYDVKMKEKGDIPEGYSVSREKKERFSLILESASTNQTSMYLCASSLGTGKINQPQHFGDGTRLSIL.

The chain joins TRBV6-5 to TRBJ1-5, with no clear D. CDR3 length equals 14 residues. The V end lost 6 bases, the J end lost 6 bases, and 15 bases lay between the germline ends. Per the germline V gene, CDR1 is MNHEY and CDR2 is SVGAGI. The CDR3 bases are TGTGCCAGCAGGACGAATGAGGGATCTCAGCCCCAGCATTTT. It is translated as CASRTNEGSQPQHF.

This chain links TRBV6-1 with TRBJ2-7, with TRBD2 matching 9 bases. The ends lost 4 bases at V and 0 bases at J; junction bases unmatched: 7. The CDR3 covers 16 residues. Germline V lookup: CDR1 MNHNS, CDR2 SASEGT. CDR3 bases: TGTGCCAGCAGTGCCCGACTAGCGGAGGGCTCCTACGAGCAGTACTTC. This gives the protein CASSARLAEGSYEQYF.

Turning to this clone: The sample has other DNA sequences that encode this CDR3 too. The chain has TRBV27 and TRBJ2-1, with 11 bases matching TRBD2. The CDR3 sequence is 15 residues long. CDR1 and CDR2 (germline): MNHEY, SMNVEV (reference sequence). V lost 5 bases to trimming and J lost 4 bases; unmatched junction nucleotides: 4. CDR3 amino acids: CASSPGTSGYNEQFF. CDR3 in DNA: TGTGCCAGCAGTCCTGGGACTAGCGGATACAATGAGCAGTTCTTC.

The V gene is TRBV19, the J gene TRBJ1-1; D is undetermined. Germline assignment: CDR1 LNHDA and CDR2 SQIVND (reference sequence). V shed 5 bases and J shed 1 base, with 8 bases lying between them. The CDR3 loop spans 13 amino acids. CDR3 DNA: TGTGCCAGTAGTTCACGGGAGAACACTGAAGCTTTCTTT. It codes for CASSSRENTEAFF.

The chain uses TRBV10-3 and TRBJ2-7; 8 nucleotides agree with TRBD2. Losses at the gene ends were 3 bases for V and 8 bases for J; bases not matched to a gene: 9. Germline values: CDR1 ENHRY, CDR2 SYGVKD. The CDR3 is 14 amino acids. CDR3 DNA sequence: TGTGCCATCAGTGATCTAGCGGGTGTCCTACAGCAGTACTTC. This translates into CAISDLAGVLQQYF.

V and J are TRBV30 and TRBJ2-1, with 7 bases matching TRBD1. Germline assignment: CDR1 GTSNPN and CDR2 SVGIG (reference sequence). This CDR3 region has 16 residues. Losses at the gene ends were 5 bases for V and 9 bases for J; bases not matched to a gene: 19. CDR3 protein: CAWGRDWDSPDGEQFF. The CDR3 DNA sequence: TGTGCCTGGGGCCGAGACTGGGACAGTCCGGACGGTGAGCAGTTCTTC.

The chain employs TRBV27 and TRBJ2-7, with a tentative D call TRBD2 (6 bases). The V end lost 7 bases, the J end lost 5 bases, and 27 bases lay between the germline ends. The V gene's germline CDR1 is MNHEY and CDR2 SMNVEV (reference sequence). The CDR3 totals 17 residues. CDR3 residues: CASTSFLGDSPGHEQYF. The CDR3 nucleotides read TGTGCCAGCACCAGCTTTTTGGGGGACTCCCCCGGCCACGAGCAGTACTTC.

V is TRBV6-5 and J is TRBJ1-2; tentatively, D is TRBD1 (6 bases). The CDR3 runs to 13 residues. V was pared by 7 bases and J by 8 bases, with 17 bases between. CDR1 MNHEY and CDR2 SVGAGI come from the germline V gene. The CDR3 protein is CASNPRGAGGYTF. The CDR3 nucleotides are TGTGCCAGCAACCCCCGGGGGGCGGGCGGCTACACCTTC.

The rearrangement uses TRBV29-1 and TRBJ1-2; D call uncertain. Germline V gene data show CDR1 as SQVTM and CDR2 as ANQGSEA. The V gene lost 3 bases and the J gene lost 5 bases, with 16 bases spanning the gap. The CDR3 has 14 amino acids. CDR3 loop: CSVDGTEKRYGYTF. The CDR3 bases are TGCAGCGTTGATGGCACAGAAAAACGTTATGGCTACACCTTC.